This T cell receptor beta chain was recovered during a study of blood T cell repertoires in COVID-19. For the study at large: The analysed material was cDNA or gDNA that came from T cells, B-cell-depleted T cells, or PBMCs.

From germline, CDR1 is SGHNT and CDR2 YENEEA. V was pared by 1 base and J by 8 bases, with 11 bases of the junction left unmatched. The CDR3 totals 17 residues. Original methodology: Amplification of reference gene primers provided the estimated nucleated cell counts. Repertoires were generated with immunoSEQ multiplex PCR, while TCRdb's copy carries only in-frame clones and drops some. V and J calls plus clone size are reproduced from that table; the DNA served to infer D and trimming. The sample consists of under 200,000 clones, over 75% of them appearing once. The sample was peripheral blood. The chain uses TRBV11-3 and TRBJ2-1; 10 positions match TRBD2. This TCR was sampled from a man between 65 and 85 years old with acute or convalescent COVID-19. CDR3 DNA sequence: TGTGCCAGCAGCTTAGTAAGCGGGAGGGCCGGAGACTATGAGCAGTTCTTC. Protein: CASSLVSGRAGDYEQFF.